The clone carrying this T cell receptor beta chain was seen once. Its cognate antigen is unknown. This entry belongs to a study of radiotherapy plus CTLA-4 blockade in lung cancer. Study context: Objective responses were seen in around 18% of patients, disease control in approximately 30%. The study's findings and limits: Clones derived from tumor TCRs expanded in blood after radiotherapy plus ipilimumab.

CTLA-4 blockade using ipilimumab, together with focal radiation, was received by patients with chemo-refractory metastatic non-small-cell lung cancer. The CDR3 spans 12 residues. CDR1 and CDR2 from the germline V gene are MNHNS and SASEGT. Trimming cost V 5 bases and J 10 bases, with 12 bases left between them. Assay used: immunoSEQ multiplex PCR; TCRdb lists only in-frame clones, some missing. The sample has some 90,000 clones, roughly 80% seen once. Source: peripheral blood, taken from a patient treated with radiotherapy plus ipilimumab. The source is a human donor with non-small cell lung cancer who had stable disease on radiotherapy plus ipilimumab. The V and J genes are TRBV6-1 and TRBJ1-3, with D tentatively TRBD1 (5 bases). In DNA, the CDR3 is TGTGCCAGCAGTTCACCTGGGGGAACCATATATTTT. Protein: CASSSPGGTIYF.